This T cell receptor beta chain came from a study of T cells in Graves' hyperthyroidism and ophthalmopathy. Exclusion of a patient resulted from uncontrolled infection, other autoimmune disease, pregnancy or lactation. Clinical symptoms, serum thyroxine, TRAb, thyroid ultrasound and orbital computed tomography established diagnosis. Concerning this clonotype itself: The antigen remains unidentified.

What was amplified from RNA transcripts were TCR beta CDR3 regions. The study used the HTBI primer set for a first-round RT-PCR of the TCR CDR3. Via MiXCR, TCRdb re-called the multiplex PCR reads, giving one row per CDR3 protein. The table records more than 550,000 distinct CDR3 sequences, 45% of them present only once. Study results and caveats: Within blood appeared most thyroid clonotypes that had expanded above 0.001. A median approximately 6.5 months before onset, the model predicted ophthalmopathy.

From germline, CDR1 is SGHTA and CDR2 FQGTGA. The CDR3 covers 15 residues. Between the trimmed V and J ends, which lost 8 bases and 0 bases, there was a span of 17 bases. This clonotype originated in an adult man with Graves' disease, either hyperthyroidism or ophthalmopathy (not recorded which). The chain is built from TRBV7-3 and TRBJ2-7; D assignment may be TRBD1 or TRBD2 (5 bases each). The sequenced sample consisted of peripheral blood or thyroid tissue (not recorded which). For the CDR3, the DNA is TGTGCCAGCTCACCAGCGGCAGGGACCTCCTACGAGCAGTACTTC. It codes for CASSPAAGTSYEQYF.